These 22 T cell receptor beta chains came from one sample sequenced in a study of CD8 T cells in Susac syndrome. Reverse transcription of 0.5 to 1 ug RNA was performed with random hexamers. TCRdb re-called the immunoSEQ multiplex PCR reads through MiXCR, storing one row per CDR3 protein. Of 150,000 or so distinct CDR3 sequences detected, under 95% appear once; the ten largest clones hold 0.08%. The sequencing input was CD4+ T cells from PBMCs. The receptors stem from a human donor in good health.

This rearrangement joins TRBV7-2 to TRBJ2-1; D gene uncertain. The CDR3 totals 12 residues. Germline V gene lookup returns CDR1 SGHTA and CDR2 FQGNSA. V was cut by 5 bases and J by 9 bases, with 11 bases left in between. The CDR3 DNA sequence: TGTGCCAGCAGCCCTCCCTCGGGTGAGCAGTTCTTC. It encodes CASSPPSGEQFF. The whole variable domain, remainder taken from reference TRBV7-2 and TRBJ2-1, is GAGVSQSPSNKVTEKGKDVELRCDPISGHTALYWYRQSLGQGLEFLIYFQGNSAPDKSGLPSDRFSAERTGGSVSTLTIQRTQQEDSAVYLCASSPPSGEQFFGPGTRLTVL.

The chain uses TRBV3-1 and TRBJ2-5; D uncertain. In germline, CDR1 is LGHDT, CDR2 YNNKEL (reference sequence). The ends were cut back, 2 bases at V and 1 base at J, with 2 bases in the middle. This CDR3 contains 12 residues. The CDR3 DNA is TGTGCCAGCAGCCAACTCCAAGAGACCCAGTACTTC. Encoded protein: CASSQLQETQYF.

This rearrangement joins TRBV11-2 to TRBJ1-2; TRBD1 matches at 7 bases. CDR1 and CDR2 from the germline V gene are SGHAT and FQNNGV. This CDR3 has 15 amino acids. The ends lost 0 bases at V and 4 bases at J; junction bases unmatched: 5. The CDR3 region has the DNA TGTGCCAGCAGCTTAGACCCGGGACAGTTCTATGGCTACACCTTC. It encodes CASSLDPGQFYGYTF.

The J gene is TRBJ2-7, the V gene TRBV5-1, with 8 nucleotides matching TRBD1. Trimming cost V 5 bases and J 6 bases; bases outside gene matches: 4. This CDR3 contains 12 residues. Germline V gene data show CDR1 as SGHRS and CDR2 as YFSETQ. DNA of the CDR3: TGCGCCAGCAGTCAGGGGGCTAGCGAGCAGTACTTC. This encodes CASSQGASEQYF.

The chain uses TRBV19 and TRBJ2-1; D not certain. Per the germline V gene, CDR1 is LNHDA and CDR2 is SQIVND (reference sequence). CDR3 length: 12 amino acids. Trimming stripped 3 bases from V and 5 bases from J, with 5 bases between. The CDR3 is CASSMAHNEQFF. The CDR3 DNA is TGTGCCAGTAGTATGGCCCACAATGAGCAGTTCTTC.

This chain connects TRBV29-1 to TRBJ1-1, with a weak D call TRBD1 (5 bases). V was pared by 3 bases and J by 0 bases, with 8 bases between. The CDR3 spans 13 residues. The V gene's germline CDR1 is SQVTM and CDR2 ANQGSEA. This chain's CDR3 is CSVEGRMNTEAFF. CDR3 bases: TGCAGCGTTGAGGGACGCATGAACACTGAAGCTTTCTTT. The full variable domain, with the rest looked up from reference TRBV29-1 and TRBJ1-1, is SAVISQKPSRDICQRGTSLTIQCQVDSQVTMMFWYRQQPGQSLTLIATANQGSEATYESGFVIDKFPISRPNLTFSTLTVSNMSPEDSSIYLCSVEGRMNTEAFFGQGTRLTVV.

V gene TRBV2 combines with J gene TRBJ2-7; D ambiguous. The V end lost 4 bases, the J end lost 1 base, and 8 bases lay between the germline ends. From germline, CDR1 is SNHLY and CDR2 FYNNEI. This CDR3 has 13 residues. The CDR3 region has the DNA TGTGCCAGCAGTGTGGGCCGATCCTACGAGCAGTACTTC. Residues: CASSVGRSYEQYF.

V is TRBV7-9 and J is TRBJ1-5; D possibly corresponds to TRBD1 (5 bases). In germline, CDR1 is SEHNR, CDR2 FQNEAQ (reference sequence). Trimming took 3 bases from V and 10 from J, leaving 16 bases between them. The CDR3 runs to 14 residues. The DNA for the CDR3 is TGTGCCAGCAGCTTCGGGGGGACCCTGGGACCCCAGCATTTT. Its translation: CASSFGGTLGPQHF.

The chain is built from TRBV7-3 and TRBJ2-7; either TRBD1 or TRBD2 may supply D (5 bases each). Trimming cost V 5 bases and J 0 bases, with 11 bases left between them. CDR1 and CDR2 (germline): SGHTA, FQGTGA. The CDR3 runs to 14 residues. DNA of the CDR3: TGTGCCAGCAGCCGAGGGGCCCACTCCTACGAGCAGTACTTC. It specifies CASSRGAHSYEQYF.

J is TRBJ1-1 and V is TRBV4-2, with 10 positions matching TRBD1. The CDR3 sequence is 14 residues long. V lost 4 bases, J lost 5 bases, and 4 bases stayed unmatched. The germline V gene encodes CDR1 LGHNA and CDR2 YNFKEQ. The CDR3 loop reads CASSRSGQGTEAFF. As DNA, the CDR3 is TGTGCCAGCAGCCGATCGGGACAGGGGACTGAAGCTTTCTTT.

This clonotype has only one observation. The genes are TRBV19 and TRBJ1-2; D remains unclear. V was clipped by 6 bases and J by 0 bases, with 8 bases between them. This CDR3 is built from 13 residues. CDR1 is LNHDA and CDR2 is SQIVND in the germline V gene (reference sequence). The CDR3 DNA sequence: TGTGCCAGTAGAGAGAGCACTAACTATGGCTACACCTTC. Amino acid sequence: CASRESTNYGYTF.

The chain couples TRBV28 to TRBJ2-7, with 12 bases fitting TRBD2. This CDR3 is 16 amino acids long. Losses at the gene ends were 5 bases for V and 7 bases for J; bases not matched to a gene: 12. Germline CDR1 is MDHEN and CDR2 is SYDVKM. As DNA, the CDR3 is TGTGCCAGCAGTCTACAGACTAGCGGGGGCCTGGGGGAGCAGTACTTC. Its translation is CASSLQTSGGLGEQYF.

This clonotype occurred once. V is TRBV19 and J is TRBJ2-3, with 10 bases identical to TRBD2. CDR3 length: 16 amino acids. CDR1 is LNHDA and CDR2 is SQIVND in the germline V gene (reference sequence). V shed 4 bases, J shed 5 bases, and the junction held 9 bases outside the gene matches. CDR3 residues: CASSSQSAGGGDTQYF. CDR3 coding DNA: TGTGCCAGTAGTAGCCAGTCAGCGGGAGGGGGAGATACGCAGTATTTT.

The chain carries TRBV11-2 and TRBJ2-7, with D perhaps TRBD2 (6 bases). Per the germline V gene, CDR1 is SGHAT and CDR2 is FQNNGV. This CDR3 spans 18 amino acids. Trimming took 2 bases from V and 5 from J, leaving 25 bases between them. The CDR3: CASSLNQFLASVSHEQYF. The CDR3 DNA reads as TGTGCCAGCAGCTTAAACCAATTTCTGGCTAGCGTTTCCCACGAGCAGTACTTC.

This chain connects TRBV6-5 to TRBJ2-7; D gene unclear. Germline V gene sequence: CDR1 MNHEY, CDR2 SVGAGI. The V gene lost 2 bases and the J gene lost 2 bases, with 7 bases spanning the gap. This CDR3 contains 13 residues. CDR3 nucleotides: TGTGCCAGCAGTTACAGGGCCCCCTACGAGCAGTACTTC. Translating gives CASSYRAPYEQYF.

Points on this clonotype: Germline is not matched at one junction end, which may reflect a read error. This chain uses TRBV30 with TRBJ1-2, with D perhaps TRBD1 (6 bases). The CDR3 totals 11 residues. Germline V gene lookup returns CDR1 GTSNPN and CDR2 SVGIG (reference sequence). CDR3 in amino acids: CAWSLGQYKAF. The CDR3 nucleotides are TGTGCCTGGAGTCTCGGACAGTACAAGGCCTTC.

V is TRBV19 and J is TRBJ2-1; D is unclear. V gave up 3 bases and J gave up 8 bases, with 23 bases separating them. The V gene's germline CDR1 is LNHDA and CDR2 SQIVND (reference sequence). The CDR3 extends over 17 amino acids. In DNA, the CDR3 is TGTGCCAGTAGTATGGGGTCCTCGCGGACCACGGGCGATGAGCAGTTCTTC. Amino acids: CASSMGSSRTTGDEQFF.

The chain carries TRBV6-5 and TRBJ1-2; 7 bases fit TRBD1. The CDR3 is 14 residues long. The trim removed 4 bases at V and 6 bases at J, leaving 8 bases unmatched. Germline assignment: CDR1 MNHEY and CDR2 SVGAGI. The CDR3 loop is CASSFTQGLDGYTF. CDR3 nucleotides: TGTGCCAGCAGTTTCACACAGGGGCTCGATGGCTACACCTTC.

The chain employs TRBV2 and TRBJ2-7, with D tentatively TRBD2 (6 bases). The CDR3 extends over 14 amino acids. The germline V gene encodes CDR1 SNHLY and CDR2 FYNNEI. The V end was cut by 7 bases, the J end by 4 bases, with 17 bases between. The CDR3: CASIVTRDMYEQYF. The CDR3 DNA sequence: TGTGCCAGCATCGTGACTAGGGATATGTACGAGCAGTACTTC. Variable domain in full (rest from reference TRBV2 and TRBJ2-7): EPEVTQTPSHQVTQMGQEVILRCVPISNHLYFYWYRQILGQKVEFLVSFYNNEISEKSEIFDDQFSVERPDGSNFTLKIRSTKLEDSAMYFCASIVTRDMYEQYFGPGTRLTVT.

V usage is TRBV20-1 and J usage is TRBJ2-3; D is possibly TRBD2 (6 bases). The V end lost 6 bases, the J end lost 8 bases, and 21 bases lay between the germline ends. There are 14 residues in the CDR3. Germline CDR1 and CDR2: DFQATT and SNEGSKA (reference sequence). For the CDR3, the DNA is TGCAGTGCCGTGCCGGGACTCTCTTTGGGTACGCAGTATTTT. This gives the protein CSAVPGLSLGTQYF.

The chain couples TRBV19 to TRBJ1-1; D is uncertain. V was clipped by 3 bases and J by 5 bases, with 10 bases between them. CDR1 is LNHDA, CDR2 SQIVND, per germline (reference sequence). The CDR3 spans 13 residues. CDR3 sequence reads: CASSIRGETEAFF. Written as DNA, the CDR3 is TGTGCCAGTAGTATCAGAGGAGAGACTGAAGCTTTCTTT.

This chain's CDR3 is CASSFMWNTEAFF. DNA for the CDR3: TGTGCCAGCAGCTTCATGTGGAACACTGAAGCTTTCTTT. J is TRBJ1-1 and V is TRBV7-9; D gene ambiguous. CDR1 is SEHNR, CDR2 FQNEAQ, per germline (reference sequence). Trimming pared 3 bases from V and 1 base from J, leaving 6 bases between. The CDR3 covers 13 residues.